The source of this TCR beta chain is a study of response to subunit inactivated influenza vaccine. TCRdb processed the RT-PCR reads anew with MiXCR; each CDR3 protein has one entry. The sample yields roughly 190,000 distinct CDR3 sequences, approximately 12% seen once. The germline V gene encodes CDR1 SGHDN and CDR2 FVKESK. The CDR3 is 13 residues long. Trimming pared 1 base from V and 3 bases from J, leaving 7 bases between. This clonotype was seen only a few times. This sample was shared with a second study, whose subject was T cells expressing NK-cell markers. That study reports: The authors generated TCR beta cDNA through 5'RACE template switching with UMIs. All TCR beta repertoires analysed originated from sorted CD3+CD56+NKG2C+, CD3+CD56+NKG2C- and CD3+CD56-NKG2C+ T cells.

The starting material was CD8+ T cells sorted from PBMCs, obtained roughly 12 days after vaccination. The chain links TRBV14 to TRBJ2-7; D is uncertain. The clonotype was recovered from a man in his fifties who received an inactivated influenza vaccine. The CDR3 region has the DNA TGTGCCAGCAGCCAAGTTTCGTTCTACGAGCAGTACTTC. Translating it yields CASSQVSFYEQYF.